This TCR beta chain is drawn from a study of tumor and adjacent non-tumor tissue in lung cancer. On the study more broadly: The cohort had about twelve adenocarcinoma, 2 squamous cell and 1 small cell patients.

General study results and limits: Compared with tumor, normal lung showed significantly lower TCR diversity.

About this clonotype itself: Its matching antigen is unknown. The junction does not match germline at one end; this may be a read error.

RNA was extracted from bulk tissue without any cell sorting. Donors were chemotherapy-naive, newly diagnosed lung cancer surgical patients in China, August–November 2014. Three rounds of nested PCR, following a modified ARM-PCR protocol, produced the TCRbeta library. TCRdb reprocessed the multiplex PCR reads via MiXCR and lists one record per CDR3 protein. The sample yields 70,000 to 80,000 distinct CDR3 sequences, over 55% seen once. The CDR3 loop spans 15 amino acids. Germline CDR1 SEHNR, CDR2 FQNEAQ (reference sequence). The sequence was obtained from a woman between 40 and 55 years old with non-small cell lung cancer. Sample: lung tumor tissue. V is TRBV7-9 and J is TRBJ2-5; 9 bases map to TRBD2. The CDR3 DNA reads TGTACCAGCATCGGGGGACTAGCTCCGGGAGAGACCCAGTACTTC. Amino acids: CTSIGGLAPGETQYF.